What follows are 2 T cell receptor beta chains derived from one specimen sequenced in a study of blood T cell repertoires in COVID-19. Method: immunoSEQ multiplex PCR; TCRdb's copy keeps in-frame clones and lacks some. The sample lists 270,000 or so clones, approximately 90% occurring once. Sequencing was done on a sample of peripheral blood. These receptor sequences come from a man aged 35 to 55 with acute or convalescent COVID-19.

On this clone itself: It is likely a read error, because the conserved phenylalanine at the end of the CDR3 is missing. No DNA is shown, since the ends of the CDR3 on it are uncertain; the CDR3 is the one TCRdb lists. CDR3 sequence reads: CASSPEGD. This chain joins TRBV11-2 and TRBJ1-3; TRBD1 reflects the table's D call only, with no check against the DNA. The CDR3 region is 8 residues in length, termini included. Germline CDR1 SGHAT, CDR2 FQNNGV.

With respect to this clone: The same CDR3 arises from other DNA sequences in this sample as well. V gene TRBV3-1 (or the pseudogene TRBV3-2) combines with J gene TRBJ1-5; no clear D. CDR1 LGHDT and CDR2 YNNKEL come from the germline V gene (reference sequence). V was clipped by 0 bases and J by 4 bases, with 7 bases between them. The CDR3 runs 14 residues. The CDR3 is CASSQDGGNQPQHF. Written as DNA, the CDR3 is TGTGCCAGCAGCCAAGATGGCGGGAATCAGCCCCAGCATTTT.